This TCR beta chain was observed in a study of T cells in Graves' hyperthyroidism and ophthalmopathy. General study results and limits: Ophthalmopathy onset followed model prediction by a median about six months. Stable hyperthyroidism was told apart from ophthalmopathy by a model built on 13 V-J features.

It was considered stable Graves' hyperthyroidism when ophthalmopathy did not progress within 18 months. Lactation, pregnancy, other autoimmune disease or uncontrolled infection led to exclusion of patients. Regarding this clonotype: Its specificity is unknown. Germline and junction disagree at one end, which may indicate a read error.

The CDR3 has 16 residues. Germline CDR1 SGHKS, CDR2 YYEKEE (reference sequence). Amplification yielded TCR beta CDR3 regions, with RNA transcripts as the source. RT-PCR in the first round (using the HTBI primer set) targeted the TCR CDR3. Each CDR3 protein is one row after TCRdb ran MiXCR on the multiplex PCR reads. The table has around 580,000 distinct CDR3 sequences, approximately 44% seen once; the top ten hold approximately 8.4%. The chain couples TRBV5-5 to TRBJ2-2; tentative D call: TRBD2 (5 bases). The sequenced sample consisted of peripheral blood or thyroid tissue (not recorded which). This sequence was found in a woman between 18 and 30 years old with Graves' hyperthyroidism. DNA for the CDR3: TGCGCCAGCAGCCAAGATCCGAGGGTACAAACCGGGGAGCTGTTTTTT. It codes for CASSQDPRVQTGELFF.